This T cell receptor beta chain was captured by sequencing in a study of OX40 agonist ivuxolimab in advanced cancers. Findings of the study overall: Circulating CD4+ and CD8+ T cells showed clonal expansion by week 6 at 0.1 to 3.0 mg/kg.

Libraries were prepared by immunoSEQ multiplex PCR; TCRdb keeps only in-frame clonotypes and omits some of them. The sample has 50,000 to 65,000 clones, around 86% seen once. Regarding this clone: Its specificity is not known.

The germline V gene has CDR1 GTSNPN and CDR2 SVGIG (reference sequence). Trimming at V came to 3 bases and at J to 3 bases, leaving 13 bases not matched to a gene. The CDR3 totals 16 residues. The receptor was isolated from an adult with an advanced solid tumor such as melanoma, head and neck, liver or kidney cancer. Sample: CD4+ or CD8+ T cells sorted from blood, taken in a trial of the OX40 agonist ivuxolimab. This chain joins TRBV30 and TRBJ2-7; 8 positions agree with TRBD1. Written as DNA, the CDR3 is TGTGCCTGGAGCCATCTATTAGGGACAGGAGTCTACGAGCAGTACTTC. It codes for CAWSHLLGTGVYEQYF.